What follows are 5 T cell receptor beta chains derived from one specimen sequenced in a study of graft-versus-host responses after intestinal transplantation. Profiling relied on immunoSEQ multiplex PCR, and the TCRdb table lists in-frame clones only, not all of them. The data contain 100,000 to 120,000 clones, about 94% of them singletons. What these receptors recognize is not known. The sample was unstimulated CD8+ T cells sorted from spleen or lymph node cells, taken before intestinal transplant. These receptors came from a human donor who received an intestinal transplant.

The CDR3 nucleotides read TGTGCCAGCAGCTTGGACCCACGCCGAATGGATGAAAAACTGTTTTTT. Translation gives CASSLDPRRMDEKLFF. This chain links TRBV7-9 with TRBJ1-4; D ambiguous. Germline V gene data show CDR1 as SEHNR and CDR2 as FQNEAQ (reference sequence). CDR3 length equals 16 residues. The V end lost 3 bases, the J end lost 6 bases, and 17 bases lay between the germline ends.

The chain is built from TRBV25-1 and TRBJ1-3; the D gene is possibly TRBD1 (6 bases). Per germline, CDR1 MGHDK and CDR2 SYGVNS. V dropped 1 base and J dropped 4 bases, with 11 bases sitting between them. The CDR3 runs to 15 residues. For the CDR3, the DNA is TGTGCCAGCAGTGAATGGGGGGGGCCCGGAAACACCATATATTTT. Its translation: CASSEWGGPGNTIYF. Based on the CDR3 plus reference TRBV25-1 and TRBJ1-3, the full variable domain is EADIYQTPRYLVIGTGKKITLECSQTMGHDKMYWYQQDPGMELHLIHYSYGVNSTEKGDLSSESTVSRIRTEHFPLTLESARPSHTSQYLCASSEWGGPGNTIYFGEGSWLTVV.

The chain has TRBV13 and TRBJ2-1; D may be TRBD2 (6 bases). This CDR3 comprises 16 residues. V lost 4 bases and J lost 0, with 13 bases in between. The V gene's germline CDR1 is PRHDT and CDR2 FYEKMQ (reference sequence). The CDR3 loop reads CASSYTGGSSYNEQFF. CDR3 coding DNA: TGTGCCAGCAGCTATACTGGAGGGAGCTCCTACAATGAGCAGTTCTTC.

DNA of the CDR3: TGTGCCAGCAGCCTGGTGAGCACAGATACGCAGTATTTT. Translating gives CASSLVSTDTQYF. This chain uses TRBV14 with TRBJ2-3; D is uncertain. There are 13 residues in the CDR3. The V end lost 4 bases, the J end lost 0 bases, and 5 bases lay between the germline ends. Germline V CDR1 and CDR2: SGHDN, FVKESK.

The CDR3 region has the DNA TGTGCCAGCAGCCAAGTGGCTAGCAGTTACTACGAGCAGTACTTC. This translates into CASSQVASSYYEQYF. The chain links TRBV14 to TRBJ2-7; D might be TRBD2 (5 bases). This CDR3 is built from 15 residues. Trimming removed 1 base at V and 3 bases at J, with 13 bases between. Germline V gene sequence: CDR1 SGHDN, CDR2 FVKESK.